One sample yielded the 7 T cell receptor beta chains listed below, sequenced in a study of T cell responses to AZD1222 COVID-19 vaccine. This table comes from immunoSEQ multiplex PCR, and its TCRdb copy is limited to in-frame clones, with some not included. The sample contains around 200,000 clones, around nine tenths of which appear only once. The material sequenced was peripheral blood, taken on day 0 of AZD1222 vaccination. Receptor source: an adult in good health.

CDR3 bases: TGTGCCAGCAGCCCACAGGGAACTAACTATGGCTACACCTTC. Translated, it gives CASSPQGTNYGYTF. The chain links TRBV2 to TRBJ1-2; tentatively, D is TRBD1 (6 bases). Trimming shortened V by 6 bases and J by 0 bases, and 11 bases separated the two germline ends. The CDR3 spans 14 residues. Germline V gene sequence: CDR1 SNHLY, CDR2 FYNNEI. The full variable domain, with the rest looked up from reference TRBV2 and TRBJ1-2, is EPEVTQTPSHQVTQMGQEVILRCVPISNHLYFYWYRQILGQKVEFLVSFYNNEISEKSEIFDDQFSVERPDGSNFTLKIRSTKLEDSAMYFCASSPQGTNYGYTFGSGTRLTVV.

In its sample, this clone was seen a few times. This sequence joins TRBV18 and TRBJ1-4; 7 nucleotides agree with TRBD1. Per germline, CDR1 KGHSH and CDR2 LQKENI. V lost 5 bases and J lost 8; bases outside the gene matches: 11. This CDR3 comprises 15 residues. CDR3 DNA: TGTGCCAGCTCAATAACAGGGGAGGGAAACGAAAAACTGTTTTTT. It specifies CASSITGEGNEKLFF.

The chain combines TRBV24-1 with TRBJ2-3; a weak D match, TRBD2 (6 bases). The V end lost 6 bases, the J end lost 1 base, and 19 bases lay between the germline ends. The CDR3 consists of 17 residues. Germline V gives CDR1 KGHDR, CDR2 SFDVKD. CDR3 DNA sequence: TGTGCCACCAGTCGAGGGCTCGGAGGGGTCGGCACAGATACGCAGTATTTT. Its translation: CATSRGLGGVGTDTQYF.

The genes are TRBV7-2 and TRBJ1-2; TRBD1 might be the D (5 bases). The V and J ends lost 3 bases and 7 bases respectively, with 15 bases between them. Germline lookup yields CDR1 SGHTA and CDR2 FQGNSA. This CDR3 spans 14 amino acids. The CDR3 nucleotides are TGTGCCAGCAGCTTGGACGGACAAGTGGCTGGCTACACCTTC. Its protein is CASSLDGQVAGYTF.

As to this clone: Relative to the germline gene, one junction end is altered; a read error may explain this. The chain carries TRBV27 and TRBJ1-6, with unresolved D. Looked up from germline, CDR1 is MNHEY and CDR2 is SMNVEV (reference sequence). This CDR3 spans 12 amino acids. CDR3 protein: CANSRELAEFHF. CDR3 coding DNA: TGTGCCAACAGTCGGGAACTAGCGGAGTTCCACTTT.

V is TRBV27 and J is TRBJ1-1; TRBD1 might be the D (5 bases). Germline assignment: CDR1 MNHEY and CDR2 SMNVEV (reference sequence). There are 14 residues in the CDR3. Trimming removed 6 bases at V and 0 bases at J, with 11 bases between. CDR3 amino acids: CASRRQSMNTEAFF. The CDR3 nucleotides are TGTGCCAGCAGGAGACAGTCTATGAACACTGAAGCTTTCTTT.

V and J are TRBV2 and TRBJ2-3; a possible D gene is TRBD2 (6 bases). V was cut by 1 base and J by 0 bases, with 17 bases left in between. This CDR3 spans 18 amino acids. Germline V gene data show CDR1 as SNHLY and CDR2 as FYNNEI. Here the CDR3 reads CASSEGRQGGTSTDTQYF. The CDR3 DNA reads TGTGCCAGCAGTGAAGGACGCCAGGGTGGGACTAGCACAGATACGCAGTATTTT.